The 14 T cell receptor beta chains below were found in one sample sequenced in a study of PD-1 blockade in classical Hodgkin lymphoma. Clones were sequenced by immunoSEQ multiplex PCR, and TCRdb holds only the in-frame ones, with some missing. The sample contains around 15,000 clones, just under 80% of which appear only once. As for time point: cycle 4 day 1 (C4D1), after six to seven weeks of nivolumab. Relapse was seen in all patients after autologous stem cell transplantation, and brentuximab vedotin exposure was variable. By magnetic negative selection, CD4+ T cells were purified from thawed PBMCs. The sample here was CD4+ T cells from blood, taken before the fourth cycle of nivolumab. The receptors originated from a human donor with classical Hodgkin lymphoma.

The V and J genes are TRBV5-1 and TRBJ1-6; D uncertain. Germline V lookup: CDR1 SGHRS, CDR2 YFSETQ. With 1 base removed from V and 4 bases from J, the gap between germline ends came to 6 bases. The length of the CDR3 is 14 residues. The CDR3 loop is CASSLTDYNSPLHF. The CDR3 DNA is TGCGCCAGCAGCTTGACAGATTATAATTCACCCCTCCACTTT.

CDR3 loop: CSVEVSTSGSYEQYF. The CDR3 DNA reads as TGCAGCGTTGAAGTGTCGACTAGCGGGAGCTACGAGCAGTACTTC. This chain uses TRBV29-1 with TRBJ2-7; 12 bases match TRBD2. The germline V gene encodes CDR1 SQVTM and CDR2 ANQGSEA. This CDR3 has 15 residues. J was trimmed by 3 bases and V by 1 base; bases with no gene match: 4.

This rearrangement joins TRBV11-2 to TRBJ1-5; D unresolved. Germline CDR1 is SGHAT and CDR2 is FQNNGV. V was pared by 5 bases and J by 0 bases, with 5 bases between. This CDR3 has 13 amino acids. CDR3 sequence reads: CASSRNSNQPQHF. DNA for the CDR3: TGTGCCAGCAGCCGGAATAGCAATCAGCCCCAGCATTTT.

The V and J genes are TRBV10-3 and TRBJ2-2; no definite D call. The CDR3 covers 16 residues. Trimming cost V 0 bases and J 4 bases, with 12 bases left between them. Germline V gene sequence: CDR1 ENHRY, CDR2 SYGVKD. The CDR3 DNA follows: TGTGCCATCAGTGAGTCGGGAAGCTCTGTCACCGGGGAGCTGTTTTTT. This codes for CAISESGSSVTGELFF.

The CDR3 DNA sequence: TGTGCCAGCAGCTTAGCGTTCAGGGGAATCCAAGAGACCCAGTACTTC. Its translation is CASSLAFRGIQETQYF. The chain couples TRBV7-9 to TRBJ2-5, with D possibly TRBD1 on 6 matching bases. The CDR3 is made up of 16 amino acids. V was shortened by 0 bases and J by 1 base, with 12 bases between the two germline ends. In germline, CDR1 is SEHNR, CDR2 FQNEAQ (reference sequence). The full variable domain, in which reference TRBV7-9 and TRBJ2-5 provide the parts outside the CDR3, is DTGVSQNPRHKITKRGQNVTFRCDPISEHNRLYWYRQTLGQGPEFLTYFQNEAQLEKSRLLSDRFSAERPKGSFSTLEIQRTEQGDSAMYLCASSLAFRGIQETQYFGPGTRLLVL.

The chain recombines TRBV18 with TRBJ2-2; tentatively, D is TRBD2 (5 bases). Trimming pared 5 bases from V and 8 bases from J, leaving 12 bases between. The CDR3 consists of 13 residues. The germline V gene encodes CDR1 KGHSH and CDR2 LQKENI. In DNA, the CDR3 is TGTGCCAGCTCATCTTCGGAGCGGGGGGAGCTGTTTTTT. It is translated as CASSSSERGELFF.

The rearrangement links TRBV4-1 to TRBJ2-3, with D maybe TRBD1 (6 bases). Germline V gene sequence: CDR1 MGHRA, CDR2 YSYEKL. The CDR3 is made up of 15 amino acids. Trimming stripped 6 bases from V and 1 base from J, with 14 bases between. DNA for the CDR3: TGCGCCAGCAGTTACACAGGGCAACGCACAGATACGCAGTATTTT. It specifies CASSYTGQRTDTQYF.

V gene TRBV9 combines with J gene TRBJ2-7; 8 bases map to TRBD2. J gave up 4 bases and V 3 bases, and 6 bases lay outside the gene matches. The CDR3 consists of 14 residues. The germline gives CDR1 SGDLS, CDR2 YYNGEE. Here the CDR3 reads CASSESSGPYEQYF. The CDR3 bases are TGTGCCAGCAGCGAATCTAGCGGGCCTTACGAGCAGTACTTC.

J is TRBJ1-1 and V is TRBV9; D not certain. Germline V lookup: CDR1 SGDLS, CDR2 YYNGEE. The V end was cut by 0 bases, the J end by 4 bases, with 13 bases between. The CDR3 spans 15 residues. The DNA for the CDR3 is TGTGCCAGCAGCGTAGCCCCCACTTCGTCCACTGAAGCTTTCTTT. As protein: CASSVAPTSSTEAFF.

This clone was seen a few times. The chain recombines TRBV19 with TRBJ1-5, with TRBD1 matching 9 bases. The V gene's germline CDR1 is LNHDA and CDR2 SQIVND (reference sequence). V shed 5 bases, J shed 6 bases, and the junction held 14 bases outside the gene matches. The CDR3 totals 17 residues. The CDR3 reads CASSRREGTGRGQPQHF. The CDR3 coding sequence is TGTGCCAGTAGTCGCAGGGAAGGGACAGGGAGAGGTCAGCCCCAGCATTTT.

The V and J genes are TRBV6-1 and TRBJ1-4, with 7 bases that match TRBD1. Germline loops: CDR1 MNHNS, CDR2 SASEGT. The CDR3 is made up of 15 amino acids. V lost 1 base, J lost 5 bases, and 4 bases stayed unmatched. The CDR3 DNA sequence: TGTGCCAGCAGTGAAGGCGACAGGGAAAATGAAAAACTGTTTTTT. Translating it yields CASSEGDRENEKLFF.

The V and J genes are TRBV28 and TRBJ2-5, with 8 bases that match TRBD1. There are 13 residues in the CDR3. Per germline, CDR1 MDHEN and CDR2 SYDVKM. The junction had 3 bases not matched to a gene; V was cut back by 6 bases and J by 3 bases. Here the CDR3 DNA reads TGTGCCAGCAGGTCAGGGGGCGAAGAGACCCAGTACTTC. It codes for CASRSGGEETQYF. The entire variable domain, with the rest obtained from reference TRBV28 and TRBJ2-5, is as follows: DVKVTQSSRYLVKRTGEKVFLECVQDMDHENMFWYRQDPGLGLRLIYFSYDVKMKEKGDIPEGYSVSREKKERFSLILESASTNQTSMYLCASRSGGEETQYFGPGTRLLVL.

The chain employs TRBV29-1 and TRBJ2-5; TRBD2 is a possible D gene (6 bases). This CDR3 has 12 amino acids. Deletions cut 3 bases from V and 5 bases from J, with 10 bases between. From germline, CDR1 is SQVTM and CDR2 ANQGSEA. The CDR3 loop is CSVEGGEETQYF. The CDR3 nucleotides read TGCAGCGTTGAGGGGGGAGAGGAGACCCAGTACTTC.

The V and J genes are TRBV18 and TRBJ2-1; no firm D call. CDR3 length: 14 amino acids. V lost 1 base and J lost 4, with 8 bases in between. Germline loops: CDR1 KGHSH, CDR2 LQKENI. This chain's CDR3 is CASSPRESYNEQFF. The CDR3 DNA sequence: TGTGCCAGCTCACCACGCGAGTCTTACAATGAGCAGTTCTTC.